The 12 T cell receptor beta chains presented below share a single source sample, sequenced in a study of blood T cells in healthy people across ages. Together with a sample-barcoded 5' primer, a J-beta primer mix was included in a second PCR lasting 7 to 11 cycles. A single record per CDR3 protein comes from TCRdb applying MiXCR to the 5' RACE reads. The data contain under 1,100,000 distinct CDR3 sequences, approximately 25% of them singletons. The same data also went into a second study, on T cells of mothers and their children.

Material: blood. These receptors were taken from a girl between 2 and 10 years old in good health.

The chain couples TRBV27 to TRBJ1-2; D is unclear. CDR3 length: 15 amino acids. Germline CDR1 is MNHEY and CDR2 is SMNVEV (reference sequence). V lost 2 bases and J 5 bases, leaving 15 bases between the germline ends. The CDR3: CASSLRREDRYGYTF. The CDR3 DNA follows: TGTGCCAGCAGTTTAAGGAGGGAAGATAGATATGGCTACACCTTC.

This clonotype was recorded a few times. The rearrangement uses TRBV7-2 and TRBJ2-7; no firm D call. With 4 bases removed from V and 9 bases from J, the gap between germline ends came to 10 bases. Per germline, CDR1 SGHTA and CDR2 FQGNSA. The CDR3 is 11 residues long. CDR3 in amino acids: CASSSSLGQYF. In DNA form, the CDR3 reads TGTGCCAGCAGCTCCTCGTTGGGGCAGTACTTC.

This clonotype was counted a few times. V is TRBV27 and J is TRBJ2-7; D might be TRBD2 (5 bases). The V and J ends lost 6 bases and 3 bases respectively, with 12 bases between them. The germline CDR1 and CDR2 sequences are MNHEY and SMNVEV (reference sequence). The CDR3 extends over 13 amino acids. In DNA, the CDR3 is TGTGCCAGCAGGCCCGAGGACTTCTACGAGCAGTACTTC. Translating it yields CASRPEDFYEQYF.

The chain employs TRBV6-5 and TRBJ2-7; TRBD1 matches at 10 bases. Trimming took 4 bases from V and 5 from J; bases not matched to a gene: 5. This CDR3 has 14 residues. Germline assignment: CDR1 MNHEY and CDR2 SVGAGI. This CDR3 is CASSSDRGNDEQYF. In nucleotides, the CDR3 is TGTGCCAGCAGTTCGGACAGGGGGAATGACGAGCAGTACTTC.

CDR3 loop: CASSYENTIYF. The CDR3, as DNA: TGTGCCAGCAGCTATGAAAACACCATATATTTT. The chain combines TRBV12-3 or TRBV12-4 with TRBJ1-3, with D unresolved. This CDR3 comprises 11 residues. Trimming removed 6 bases at V and 6 bases at J, with 6 bases between.

V gene TRBV3-1 combines with J gene TRBJ1-2; D is unclear. Germline-derived CDR1 and CDR2 are LGHDT and YNNKEL (reference sequence). V shed 0 bases and J shed 8 bases, with 7 bases lying between them. The CDR3 runs 12 residues. Here the CDR3 reads CASSQEGDGYTF. CDR3 nucleotide sequence: TGTGCCAGCAGCCAAGAGGGTGACGGCTACACCTTC.

This clonotype was counted between two and nine times. The chain links TRBV12-3 or TRBV12-4 to TRBJ2-1; D gene unclear. Trimming removed 3 bases from V and 4 bases from J, with 7 bases in between. The CDR3 totals 13 residues. CDR3 nucleotides: TGTGCCAGCAGTTTGCTCGATTACAATGAGCAGTTCTTC. Translated: CASSLLDYNEQFF.

The chain links TRBV29-1 to TRBJ2-7, with D tentatively TRBD2 (6 bases). Germline lookup yields CDR1 SQVTM and CDR2 ANQGSEA. Trimming stripped 6 bases from V and 2 bases from J, with 8 bases between. CDR3 size: 11 residues. The chain's CDR3 is CSVGGAYEQYF. In DNA form, the CDR3 reads TGCAGCGTAGGCGGGGCCTACGAGCAGTACTTC.

This clonotype was seen a handful of times. This rearrangement joins TRBV2 to TRBJ1-4; D unresolved. From germline, CDR1 is SNHLY and CDR2 FYNNEI. With 10 bases removed from V and 0 bases from J, the gap between germline ends came to 15 bases. There are 15 residues in the CDR3. Here the CDR3 DNA reads TGTGCCACTACATCTACGACCTCAACTAATGAAAAACTGTTTTTT. The encoded protein is CATTSTTSTNEKLFF. The entire variable domain, with the rest obtained from reference TRBV2 and TRBJ1-4, is as follows: EPEVTQTPSHQVTQMGQEVILRCVPISNHLYFYWYRQILGQKVEFLVSFYNNEISEKSEIFDDQFSVERPDGSNFTLKIRSTKLEDSAMYFCATTSTTSTNEKLFFGSGTQLSVL.

The chain uses TRBV6-6 and TRBJ2-5; no reliable D call. The CDR3 has 15 amino acids. Germline assignment: CDR1 MNHNY and CDR2 SVGAGI (reference sequence). V gave up 5 bases and J gave up 0 bases, with 13 bases separating them. CDR3 in amino acids: CASSGVTPYQETQYF. CDR3 nucleotide sequence: TGTGCCAGCAGTGGAGTGACACCATACCAAGAGACCCAGTACTTC.

This clonotype turned up a few times. The chain uses TRBV20-1 and TRBJ2-1; 7 positions agree with TRBD1. After removal of 1 base from V and 9 bases from J, the junction contained 12 bases not matched to a gene. This CDR3 region has 15 residues. Germline lookup yields CDR1 DFQATT and CDR2 SNEGSKA (reference sequence). The CDR3 region has the DNA TGCAGTGCTAGAGCCTATTCGACAGGGAACGGTGAGCAGTTCTTC. It is translated as CSARAYSTGNGEQFF.

This clonotype showed up just a few times. The gene calls are TRBV14 and TRBJ1-6; D is undetermined. The CDR3 consists of 14 residues. V was shortened by 6 bases and J by 10 bases, with 16 bases between the two germline ends. CDR1 and CDR2 from the germline V gene are SGHDN and FVKESK. The CDR3 is CASSSRLQGSPLHF. The CDR3 DNA reads TGTGCCAGCAGTTCAAGGTTGCAAGGATCACCCCTCCACTTT.